This is a list of T cell receptor beta chains from one sample in a study of blood T cell repertoires in COVID-19. Assay used: immunoSEQ multiplex PCR; TCRdb lists only in-frame clones, some missing. The table has approximately 490,000 clones, 70% to 90% seen once. The sequenced sample was PBMCs or T cells enriched from blood (not recorded which). The receptor set was obtained from a woman aged 55-69 years who had recovered from COVID-19. Both conserved end residues are part of each CDR3. A D gene is named only where the DNA matches it firmly. Clone size is not always given. Where it is, it says once, few, many or a class for expanded clones.

>TRBV4-1|-|TRBD1|TRBJ1-4
TGCGCCAGCAGCCAAGATCCGACAGGGGTGAATGAAAAACTGTTTTTT
CASSQDPTGVNEKLFF
>TRBV12-3/TRBV12-4|-|-|TRBJ1-5
TGTGCCAGCAGGGCGGGGACCCGGCAGCCCCAGCATTTT
CASRAGTRQPQHF
>TRBV5-1|-|-|TRBJ1-3
TGCGCCAGCAGCTTGTCAGGGGATTCGACTGGAAACACCATATATTTT
CASSLSGDSTGNTIYF
>TRBV9|-|-|TRBJ2-7
TGTGCCAGCAGCCCTCAGATTGGGCCTCCCTACGAGCAGTACTTC
CASSPQIGPPYEQYF
>TRBV28|-|-|TRBJ1-1
TGTGCCAGCAGCGCACTGGCCAGTGGGGGGACCCACACTGAAGCTTTCTTT
CASSALASGGTHTEAFF
>TRBV4-1|once|TRBD2|TRBJ2-3
TGCGCCAGCAGCCAAGTCGTTGCGGGGGGCACAGATACGCAGTATTTT
CASSQVVAGGTDTQYF
>TRBV25-1|-|TRBD1|TRBJ1-3
TGTGCCAGCAGTGCCCGGACAGGGAAGACTGGAAACACCATATATTTT
CASSARTGKTGNTIYF
>TRBV3-1/TRBV3-2|-|TRBD1|TRBJ1-4
TGTGCCAGCAGCCAAGCAGGGGGCTTAGGAGAAAAACTGTTTTTT
CASSQAGGLGEKLFF
>TRBV28|-|TRBD1|TRBJ1-1
TGTGCCAGCAGTTTATATGGGGGACAGTTGAACACTGAAGCTTTCTTT
CASSLYGGQLNTEAFF
>TRBV19|-|TRBD1|TRBJ1-6
TGTGCCAGTAGTGGGGACAGGGATTCACCCCTCCACTTT
CASSGDRDSPLHF
>TRBV7-5|-|-|TRBJ1-5
TGTGCCAGAAGCTTCTACACCGGGACAGGGGGCAGCAATCAGCCCCAGCATTTT
CARSFYTGTGGSNQPQHF
>TRBV19|-|-|TRBJ1-6
TGTGCCAGTGGAGGGTGGGGGGATAATTCACCCCTCCACTTT
CASGGWGDNSPLHF
>TRBV11-3|-|TRBD1|TRBJ1-1
TGTGCCAGCAGCTTGGATGGGACAGCGAACACTGAAGCTTTCTTT
CASSLDGTANTEAFF
>TRBV10-3|-|TRBD1|TRBJ1-2
TGTGCCATTTCCGGGACAGGGGGTAATGGCTACACCTTC
CAISGTGGNGYTF
>TRBV10-2|-|-|TRBJ1-3
TGCGCCAGCAGCGCAGGGGAAGGAACTGGAAACACCATATATTTT
CASSAGEGTGNTIYF
>TRBV24-1|-|-|TRBJ2-6
TGTGCCACCAGCGACACCACCTCTGGGGCCAACGTCCTGACTTTC
CATSDTTSGANVLTF
>TRBV4-1|-|TRBD1|TRBJ1-5
TGCGCCAGCAGCCACCGTCCGGGACAGGGTCGACCACGGTGGTATAGCAATCAGCCCCAGCATTTT
CASSHRPGQGRPRWYSNQPQHF
>TRBV4-2|-|TRBD1|TRBJ1-3
TGTGCCAGCAGCCCGTCGACAGGGTCTCTTTCTGGAAACACCATATATTTT
CASSPSTGSLSGNTIYF
>TRBV5-1|-|TRBD1|TRBJ2-7
TGCGCCAGCAGCTCGGGGGACAGGCACTACGAGCAGTACTTC
CASSSGDRHYEQYF
>TRBV6-6|-|-|TRBJ2-7
TGTGCCAGCAGTTACGAGGGAGAGCAGTACTTC
CASSYEGEQYF